This TCR beta chain was identified during a study of cytomegalovirus exposure and HLA in healthy donors. The CDR3 is 12 amino acids. V lost 6 bases and J 9 bases, leaving 12 bases between the germline ends. Germline V lookup: CDR1 MNHNY, CDR2 SVGAGI (reference sequence). The data were produced by immunoSEQ multiplex PCR, yet TCRdb's version contains in-frame clones alone and is incomplete. The repertoire consists of some 140,000 clones, with around four fifths occurring once and the leading ten covering around 1.4%. The sequence was obtained from a woman in her thirties in good health and CMV-seronegative. The chain employs TRBV6-6 and TRBJ1-5, with D uncertain. The specimen was PBMCs. In DNA, the CDR3 is TGTGCCAGCAGCCAAATACTACCGCCCCAGCATTTT. Translating it yields CASSQILPPQHF.